This T cell receptor beta chain was sequenced for a study of glioma-infiltrating T cells after dendritic cell vaccination (dated by TCRdb to 2016 to 2017). Regarding the study in general: Of the roughly 15 glioblastoma patients in the cohort, all drawn from Phase I and II dendritic cell vaccination trials, 9 were newly diagnosed and 6 had recurrent disease. Patients received autologous tumor lysate-pulsed dendritic cell vaccination between about 2002 and 2013. To make the vaccine, monocyte-derived dendritic cells were cultured for about seven days with IL-4 and GM-CSF and then pulsed overnight with autologous tumor lysate. Three intradermal dendritic cell vaccine injections were administered to patients at biweekly intervals in the arm below the axilla. In glioblastoma patients vaccinated with dendritic cells, deep sequencing of TCR beta CDR3 regions served to measure tumor-infiltrating lymphocyte content and to compare repertoires between tumor and blood. TCR sequencing metrics, including TIL content and tumor-blood repertoire overlap, were correlated with survival after dendritic cell vaccination. Study-wide findings and limitations: No direct relationship between TCR clonality and survival was found, suggesting that a diverse polyclonal response may matter. After dendritic cell vaccination, a higher estimated pretreatment TIL content predicted longer time to progression and overall survival. The TCR overlap response model with three groups was called speculative and said to need prospective validation. The cohort was small and heterogeneous, and full blood and tumor sets were available for few patients, with initial-recurrent tumor pairs available for even fewer patients.

TCRB CDR3 regions were amplified from approximately 2 ug genomic DNA, or all available DNA if less, using the immunoSEQ assay. The multiplex PCR employed 60 forward primers targeting TCR V beta segments and 13 reverse primers targeting J beta segments. To estimate reads per starting template, synthetic control templates were spiked into each sample at limiting dilution. Reads of 87 bp were generated by sequencing on the Illumina HiSeq System. The original pipeline was this. To remove PCR and sequencing errors, closely related sequences were merged with a nearest neighbor algorithm. TCR overlap was measured as the percentage of unique tumor TCR beta sequences that were also present in the peripheral blood of the same patient. TCRdb retrieved this table from immuneACCESS and kept in-frame rearrangements only. Not all clones are present; in checked studies, unresolved V genes account for under half, and no reason is known for the remainder. V, J and clone size derive from that table, while D and trimming were established from the DNA sequence. The sample table records 99,000 or so clones; around 91% of these occur just once. 2.5% to 3.5% of the sample comes from the top ten.

The CDR3 holds 13 amino acids from the cysteine to the phenylalanine. Kept here is only the CDR3 DNA, which spans 39 bases and is read in frame from base 1. Sequences SGHTA (CDR1) and FQGNSA (CDR2) are obtained from the germline V gene. V loses 2 bases of germline sequence and J loses 1 base, and the interval between the two ends is 5 bases. This specimen's time point label, per the study, means: after dendritic cell vaccination, including at tumor progression/relapse. Patients were selected for having adequate residual fresh-frozen tumor tissue and more than two years of available survival data. Molecular status otherwise varied across the glioblastoma patients, but none of them carried an isocitrate dehydrogenase mutation. PBMC collection took place before vaccination, two weeks after the third vaccination, and at tumor progression if progression occurred. The Qiagen DNeasy Blood extraction Kit was used for extraction of genomic DNA.

In the case of this clone: Which antigen it targets is not known. No base qualities exist here, and no much larger clone lies one base off it.

The sequencing here drew on blood, taken after dendritic cell vaccination. The origin of this receptor is a human donor with glioblastoma. The chain employs TRBV7-2 and TRBJ1-1; no confident D gene assignment can be made. The CDR3 region: CASSLRGNTEAFF. The DNA sequence follows: TGTGCCAGCAGCTTACGGGGGAACACTGAAGCTTTCTTT.